This entry features one TCR beta chain sequence. Its target antigen remains unknown. It has no much larger one-base neighbor in the sample; base qualities were not kept. This entry comes from a study of T-cell reconstitution after alpha-beta-depleted transplantation in children (dated by TCRdb to 2016 to 2017). Concerning the study at large: T-cell immune reconstitution after TCRalphabeta/CD19-depleted allogeneic hematopoietic cell transplantation in children was quantitatively tracked in the study by means of TCR repertoire profiling.

Based on the germline V gene (reference sequence), the CDR1 and CDR2 sequences are GTSNPN and SVGIG. The CDR3 runs 15 amino acids, cysteine and phenylalanine included. Kept here is only the CDR3 DNA, which spans 45 bases and is read in frame from base 1. V trim: 3 bases; J trim: 6 bases; unmatched bases: 8. The library relied on PCR. TCRdb names Illumina HiSeq 2500 as the instrument used. To normalize quantification of the TCRbeta repertoire, the TCR libraries were built with molecular barcoding that relied on unique molecular identifiers. TCRdb took the public reads, trimmed them with fastp at Q25, ran MiXCR for clone calling and kept in-frame beta chains. CDR3 protein duplicates are merged, each entry listing the most common genes and DNA. This sample gives roughly 590,000 distinct CDR3 sequences in total; around a sixth of them show up just once. Approximately 1% of the sample is held by the ten biggest clonotypes.

The clonotype was recovered from a human donor who donated a stem cell graft to a child with acute myeloid leukemia. The specimen comprised PBMCs from the stem cell graft donor, sampled from the stem cell graft. The chain is encoded by TRBV30 joined to TRBJ1-5, with TRBD1 identical over 10 junction bases. The nucleotides are TGTGCCTGGAGGCTCGGGACAGGGGAGAGTCAGCCCCAGCATTTT. Its protein reads: CAWRLGTGESQPQHF.